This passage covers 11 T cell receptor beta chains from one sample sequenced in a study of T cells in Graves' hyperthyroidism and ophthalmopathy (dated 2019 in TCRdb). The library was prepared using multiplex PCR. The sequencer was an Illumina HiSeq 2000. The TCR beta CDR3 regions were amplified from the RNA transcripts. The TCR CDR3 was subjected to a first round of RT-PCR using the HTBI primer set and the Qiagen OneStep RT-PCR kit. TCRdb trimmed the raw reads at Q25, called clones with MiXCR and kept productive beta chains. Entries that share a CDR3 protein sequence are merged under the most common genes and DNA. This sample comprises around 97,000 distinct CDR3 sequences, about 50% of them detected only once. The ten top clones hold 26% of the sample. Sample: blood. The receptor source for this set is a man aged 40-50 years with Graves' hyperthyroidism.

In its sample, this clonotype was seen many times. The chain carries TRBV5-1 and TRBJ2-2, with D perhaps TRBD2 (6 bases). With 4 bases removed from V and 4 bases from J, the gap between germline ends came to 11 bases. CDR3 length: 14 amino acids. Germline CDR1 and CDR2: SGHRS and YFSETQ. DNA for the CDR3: TGCGCCAGCAGCCGGGGGTCGGGCACCGGGGAGCTGTTTTTT. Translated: CASSRGSGTGELFF. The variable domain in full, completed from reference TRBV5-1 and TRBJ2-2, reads KAGVTQTPRYLIKTRGQQVTLSCSPISGHRSVSWYQQTPGQGLQFLFEYFSETQRNKGNFPGRFSGRQFSNSRSEMNVSTLELGDSALYLCASSRGSGTGELFFGEGSRLTVL.

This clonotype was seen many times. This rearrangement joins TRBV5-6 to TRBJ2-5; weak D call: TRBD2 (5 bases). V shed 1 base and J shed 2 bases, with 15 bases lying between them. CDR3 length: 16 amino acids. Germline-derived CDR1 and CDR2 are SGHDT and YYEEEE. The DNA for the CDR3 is TGTGCCAGCAGCTTGAGAGGGAACCTAATACAAGAGACCCAGTACTTC. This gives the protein CASSLRGNLIQETQYF.

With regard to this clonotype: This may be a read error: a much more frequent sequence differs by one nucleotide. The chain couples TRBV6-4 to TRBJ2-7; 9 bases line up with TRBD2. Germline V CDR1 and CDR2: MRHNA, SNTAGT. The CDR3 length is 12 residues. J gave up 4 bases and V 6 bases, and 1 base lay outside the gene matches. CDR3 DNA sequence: TGTGCCAGCAGGACTAGCGGATACGAGCAGTACTTC. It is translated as CASRTSGYEQYF.

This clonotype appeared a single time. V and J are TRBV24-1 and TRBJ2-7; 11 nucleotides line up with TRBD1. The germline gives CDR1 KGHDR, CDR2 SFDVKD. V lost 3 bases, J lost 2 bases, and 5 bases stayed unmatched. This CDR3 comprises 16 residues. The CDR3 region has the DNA TGTGCCACCAGTGATCCCGGGACAGGGGGTCCCTACGAGCAGTACTTC. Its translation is CATSDPGTGGPYEQYF.

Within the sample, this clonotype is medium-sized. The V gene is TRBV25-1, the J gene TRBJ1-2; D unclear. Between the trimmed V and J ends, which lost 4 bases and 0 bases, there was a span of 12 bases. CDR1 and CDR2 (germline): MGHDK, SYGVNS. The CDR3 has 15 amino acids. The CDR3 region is CASSGGARTNYGYTF. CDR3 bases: TGTGCCAGCAGTGGTGGCGCACGGACTAACTATGGCTACACCTTC.

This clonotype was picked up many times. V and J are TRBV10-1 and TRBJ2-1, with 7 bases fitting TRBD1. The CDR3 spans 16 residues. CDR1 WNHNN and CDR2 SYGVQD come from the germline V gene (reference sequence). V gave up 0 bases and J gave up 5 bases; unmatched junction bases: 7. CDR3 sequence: CASSESPWDSNNEQFF. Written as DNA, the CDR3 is TGCGCCAGCAGTGAGTCGCCCTGGGACAGTAACAATGAGCAGTTCTTC.

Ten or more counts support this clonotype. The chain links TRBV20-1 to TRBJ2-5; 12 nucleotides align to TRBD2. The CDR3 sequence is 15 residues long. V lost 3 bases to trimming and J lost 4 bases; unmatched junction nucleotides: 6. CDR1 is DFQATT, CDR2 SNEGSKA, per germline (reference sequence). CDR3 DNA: TGCAGTGCTAGGACTAGCGGGGGATTATTAGAGACCCAGTACTTC. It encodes CSARTSGGLLETQYF.

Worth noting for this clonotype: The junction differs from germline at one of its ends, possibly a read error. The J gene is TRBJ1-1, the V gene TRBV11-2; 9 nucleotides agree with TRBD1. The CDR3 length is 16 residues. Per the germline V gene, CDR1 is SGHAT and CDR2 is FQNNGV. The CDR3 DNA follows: TGTGCCAGCAGCCGGGGACAGGGAAGAATGAACACTGGAGCTTTCTTT. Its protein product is CASSRGQGRMNTGAFF.

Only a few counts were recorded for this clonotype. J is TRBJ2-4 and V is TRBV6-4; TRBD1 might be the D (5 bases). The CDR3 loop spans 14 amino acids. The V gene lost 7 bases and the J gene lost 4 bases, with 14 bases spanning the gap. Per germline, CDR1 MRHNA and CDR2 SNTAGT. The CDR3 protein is CASIQDRQKNIQYF. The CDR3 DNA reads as TGTGCCAGCATCCAGGACCGACAGAAAAACATTCAGTACTTC.

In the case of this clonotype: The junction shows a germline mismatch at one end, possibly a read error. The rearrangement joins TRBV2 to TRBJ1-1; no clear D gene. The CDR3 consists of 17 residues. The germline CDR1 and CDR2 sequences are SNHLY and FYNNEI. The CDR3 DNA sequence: TGTGCCAGCAGTCAAATCCGGACTGAGTCGATGAACACTGAGGCTTTCTTT. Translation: CASSQIRTESMNTEAFF.

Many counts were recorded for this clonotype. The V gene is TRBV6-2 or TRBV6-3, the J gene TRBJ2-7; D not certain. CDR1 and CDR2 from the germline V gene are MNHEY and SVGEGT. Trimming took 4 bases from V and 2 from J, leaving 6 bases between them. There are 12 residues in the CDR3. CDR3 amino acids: CASSSGTYEQYF. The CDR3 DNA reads TGTGCCAGCAGTTCAGGTACCTACGAGCAGTACTTC.